Shown below are 25 T cell receptor beta chains from a single sample sequenced in a study of OX40 agonist ivuxolimab in advanced cancers. TCRdb's copy holds only in-frame clones and misses some; the assay was immunoSEQ multiplex PCR. The table records some 77,000 clones, about 90% of them present only once. This specimen was CD4+ or CD8+ T cells sorted from blood, taken in a trial of the OX40 agonist ivuxolimab. These receptors all come from an adult with an advanced solid tumor such as melanoma, head and neck, liver or kidney cancer.

This rearrangement joins TRBV10-3 to TRBJ2-5; a possible D gene is TRBD1 (6 bases). Deletions cut 2 bases from V and 5 bases from J, with 12 bases between. The CDR3 contains 14 residues. Looked up from germline, CDR1 is ENHRY and CDR2 is SYGVKD. The CDR3 is CAISETGFGETQYF. In nucleotides, the CDR3 is TGTGCCATCAGTGAGACAGGGTTCGGGGAGACCCAGTACTTC.

This clone was observed a single time. The chain employs TRBV28 and TRBJ2-3; 8 bases line up with TRBD2. Germline loops: CDR1 MDHEN, CDR2 SYDVKM. The V and J ends lost 3 bases and 6 bases, in that order; junction bases with no gene match: 8. The CDR3 consists of 15 residues. In DNA form, the CDR3 reads TGTGCCAGCAGTTTTGCGGGAGGTAGCCAGGATACGCAGTATTTT. Translating it yields CASSFAGGSQDTQYF.

The chain links TRBV7-7 to TRBJ2-1, with no clear D. Germline V gene data show CDR1 as SSHAT and CDR2 as FNYEAQ (reference sequence). Trimming pared 5 bases from V and 0 bases from J, leaving 11 bases between. The CDR3 length is 15 residues. This CDR3 is CASSPAKSSYNEQFF. For the CDR3, the DNA is TGTGCCAGCAGCCCCGCCAAGAGCTCCTACAATGAGCAGTTCTTC.

This chain links TRBV27 with TRBJ1-4; 7 nucleotides match TRBD1. The length of the CDR3 is 15 residues. Germline values: CDR1 MNHEY, CDR2 SMNVEV (reference sequence). V shed 4 bases, J shed 6 bases, and the junction held 8 bases outside the gene matches. CDR3: CASSSRQGPDEKLFF. As DNA, the CDR3 is TGTGCCAGCAGTTCCCGACAGGGCCCTGATGAAAAACTGTTTTTT.

The rearrangement joins TRBV10-1 to TRBJ2-7, with D unresolved. The CDR3 has 13 residues. With 10 bases removed from V and 0 bases from J, the gap between germline ends came to 13 bases. Germline assignment: CDR1 WNHNN and CDR2 SYGVQD (reference sequence). CDR3 nucleotide sequence: TGCGCCACCTTCTTCGCCAGCTCCTACGAGCAGTACTTC. Translated: CATFFASSYEQYF.

This sequence joins TRBV28 and TRBJ1-2; D not resolved. Trimming took off 3 bases at V and 0 bases at J, with 5 bases between the two ends. The CDR3 length is 13 residues. Germline V gene sequence: CDR1 MDHEN, CDR2 SYDVKM. CDR3 in DNA: TGTGCCAGCAGTTTCCCAGCTAACTATGGCTACACCTTC. Translation gives CASSFPANYGYTF.

The chain carries TRBV11-3 and TRBJ1-1; tentative D call: TRBD1 (5 bases). The CDR3 is 14 residues long. Germline assignment: CDR1 SGHNT and CDR2 YENEEA. Trimming left V 4 bases short and J 1 base short, with 10 bases between. This chain's CDR3 is CASSSLRGNTEAFF. CDR3 coding DNA: TGTGCCAGCAGCTCACTTAGGGGGAACACTGAAGCTTTCTTT.

The DNA for the CDR3 is TGTGCCAGCAGGACTGGGTACCAAGAGACCCAGTACTTC. Residues: CASRTGYQETQYF. The rearrangement uses TRBV6-5 and TRBJ2-5; no reliable D call. The germline V gene encodes CDR1 MNHEY and CDR2 SVGAGI. The CDR3 is 13 residues long. Deletions cut 6 bases from V and 0 bases from J, with 8 bases between.

This clone has a single count. The rearrangement links TRBV28 to TRBJ1-1; 7 positions match TRBD1. V lost 5 bases and J lost 5; bases outside the gene matches: 5. This CDR3 is 13 amino acids long. Germline V lookup: CDR1 MDHEN, CDR2 SYDVKM. The CDR3 loop is CASSPHRGTEAFF. Written as DNA, the CDR3 is TGTGCCAGCAGTCCTCACAGGGGAACTGAAGCTTTCTTT.

V and J are TRBV5-6 and TRBJ1-2, with D maybe TRBD1 (6 bases). Germline CDR1 is SGHDT and CDR2 is YYEEEE. This CDR3 region has 16 residues. Trimming left V 5 bases short and J 7 bases short, with 24 bases between. The CDR3 DNA follows: TGTGCCAGCAGTCCGCGGAGATACAGGGAGAGCGGTGGCTACACCTTC. Its translation is CASSPRRYRESGGYTF.

V is TRBV4-2 and J is TRBJ1-1; D unclear. Between the trimmed V and J ends, which lost 4 bases and 1 base, there was a span of 16 bases. The V gene's germline CDR1 is LGHNA and CDR2 YNFKEQ. The CDR3 is made up of 16 amino acids. The CDR3, as DNA: TGTGCCAGCAGCCCGCGGGCGGCGAATTCGAACACTGAAGCTTTCTTT. Protein product: CASSPRAANSNTEAFF.

The chain joins TRBV6-6 to TRBJ2-7, with D tentatively TRBD2 (6 bases). Germline V CDR1 and CDR2: MNHNY, SVGAGI (reference sequence). V lost 2 bases and J 6 bases, leaving 11 bases between the germline ends. The CDR3 spans 13 residues. CDR3 amino acids: CASSYRGASEQYF. The CDR3 coding sequence is TGTGCCAGCAGTTACCGCGGGGCATCCGAGCAGTACTTC.

The V and J genes are TRBV5-5 and TRBJ2-3, with D perhaps assigned TRBD1 or TRBD2 (6 bases each). Looked up from germline, CDR1 is SGHKS and CDR2 is YYEKEE (reference sequence). The V gene lost 4 bases and the J gene lost 0 bases, with 12 bases spanning the gap. CDR3 length: 15 residues. This chain's CDR3 is CASSRWGASTDTQYF. In DNA, the CDR3 is TGTGCCAGCAGCCGGTGGGGGGCAAGCACAGATACGCAGTATTTT. The whole variable domain, remainder taken from reference TRBV5-5 and TRBJ2-3, is DAGVTQSPTHLIKTRGQQVTLRCSPISGHKSVSWYQQVLGQGPQFIFQYYEKEERGRGNFPDRFSARQFPNYSSELNVNALLLGDSALYLCASSRWGASTDTQYFGPGTRLTVL.

J is TRBJ2-7 and V is TRBV19, with 10 bases aligning to TRBD1. V gave up 3 bases and J gave up 3 bases; unmatched junction bases: 8. The V gene's germline CDR1 is LNHDA and CDR2 SQIVND (reference sequence). The CDR3 is 16 amino acids. The CDR3, as DNA: TGTGCCAGTAGTATCACCCCGGGACAGGGGTTCTACGAGCAGTACTTC. Protein sequence: CASSITPGQGFYEQYF.

The chain recombines TRBV11-2 with TRBJ1-2; no firm D call. The CDR3 has 15 amino acids. The germline V gene has CDR1 SGHAT and CDR2 FQNNGV. The V and J ends lost 5 bases and 4 bases respectively, with 17 bases between them. Here the CDR3 reads CASSPDREAFYGYTF. CDR3 DNA sequence: TGTGCCAGCAGCCCAGACCGAGAGGCGTTCTATGGCTACACCTTC.

This rearrangement joins TRBV10-3 to TRBJ2-2; 10 bases line up with TRBD1. V shed 10 bases, J shed 5 bases, and the junction held 10 bases outside the gene matches. Germline V CDR1 and CDR2: ENHRY, SYGVKD. This CDR3 comprises 15 residues. The CDR3 DNA follows: TGTGCCAGACAACCCCGGGACAGGGGAACCGGGGAGCTGTTTTTT. It specifies CARQPRDRGTGELFF.

The rearrangement uses TRBV5-1 and TRBJ2-4, with unresolved D. V dropped 5 bases and J dropped 11 bases, with 17 bases sitting between them. CDR1 and CDR2 from the germline V gene are SGHRS and YFSETQ. The CDR3 spans 13 residues. CDR3 amino acids: CASSQPPIPVQYF. CDR3 nucleotides: TGCGCCAGCAGTCAACCACCCATTCCGGTTCAGTACTTC. The full variable domain, rest sourced from reference TRBV5-1 and TRBJ2-4, is KAGVTQTPRYLIKTRGQQVTLSCSPISGHRSVSWYQQTPGQGLQFLFEYFSETQRNKGNFPGRFSGRQFSNSRSEMNVSTLELGDSALYLCASSQPPIPVQYFGAGTRLSVL.

This clone appeared a single time. The chain joins TRBV13 to TRBJ1-1, with a possible D match to TRBD1 (5 bases). Germline V gene data show CDR1 as PRHDT and CDR2 as FYEKMQ (reference sequence). V shed 5 bases and J shed 11 bases, with 27 bases lying between them. This CDR3 has 16 residues. CDR3 amino acids: CASSRGTVRSQEGAFF. Here the CDR3 DNA reads TGTGCCAGCAGCCGCGGGACGGTGAGGTCCCAGGAGGGTGCTTTCTTT.

This chain joins TRBV2 and TRBJ1-1; no definite D call. The CDR3 totals 14 residues. The germline CDR1 and CDR2 sequences are SNHLY and FYNNEI. V was pared by 5 bases and J by 0 bases, with 10 bases between. The CDR3: CASSLGALNTEAFF. The CDR3 bases are TGTGCCAGCAGTCTGGGAGCGTTGAACACTGAAGCTTTCTTT. Combining the CDR3 with reference TRBV2 and TRBJ1-1 gives the whole variable domain EPEVTQTPSHQVTQMGQEVILRCVPISNHLYFYWYRQILGQKVEFLVSFYNNEISEKSEIFDDQFSVERPDGSNFTLKIRSTKLEDSAMYFCASSLGALNTEAFFGQGTRLTVV.

This clone was seen only a few times. The rearrangement joins TRBV18 to TRBJ1-6, with D perhaps TRBD1 (6 bases). The CDR3 consists of 14 residues. From germline, CDR1 is KGHSH and CDR2 LQKENI. V was trimmed by 5 bases and J by 6 bases, leaving 11 bases between them. The CDR3 DNA reads as TGTGCCAGCTCAGTGGGGGCGGGTAATTCACCCCTCCACTTT. The encoded protein is CASSVGAGNSPLHF.

The chain carries TRBV5-4 and TRBJ2-7; D tentatively reads TRBD1 or TRBD2 (7 bases each). From germline, CDR1 is SGHNT and CDR2 YYREEE (reference sequence). Trimming removed 2 bases from V and 5 bases from J, with 14 bases in between. The CDR3 contains 14 residues. The CDR3 region has the DNA TGTGCCAGCAGCTTCGACAGGGAGGGGGACGAGCAGTACTTC. This codes for CASSFDREGDEQYF.

The rearrangement uses TRBV28 and TRBJ1-4, with unresolved D. The CDR3 runs to 14 residues. V dropped 3 bases and J dropped 8 bases, with 13 bases sitting between them. Germline loops: CDR1 MDHEN, CDR2 SYDVKM. This chain's CDR3 is CASSFEGKGEKLFF. CDR3 DNA sequence: TGTGCCAGCAGTTTTGAGGGAAAAGGAGAAAAACTGTTTTTT.

The chain carries TRBV10-3 and TRBJ1-5; 7 bases map to TRBD1. The length of the CDR3 is 13 residues. Germline V gene sequence: CDR1 ENHRY, CDR2 SYGVKD. J gave up 12 bases and V 0 bases, and 5 bases lay outside the gene matches. CDR3 loop: CAISESGQADQHF. CDR3 coding DNA: TGTGCCATCAGTGAGTCCGGACAGGCTGACCAGCATTTT.

The chain combines TRBV6-6 with TRBJ1-2; 7 bases match TRBD1. The V segment lost 5 bases and the J segment 3 bases; nucleotides outside the gene matches: 6. The CDR3 has 14 residues. CDR1 and CDR2 (germline): MNHNY, SVGAGI (reference sequence). The CDR3 DNA reads as TGTGCCAGCAGTGGAGGGGACAGCCACTATGGCTACACCTTC. Translating it yields CASSGGDSHYGYTF.

The V call is TRBV6-5, the J call TRBJ1-2, with TRBD1 as a possible D gene (6 bases). Germline lookup yields CDR1 MNHEY and CDR2 SVGAGI. Trimming stripped 2 bases from V and 4 bases from J, with 11 bases between. The CDR3 is 14 residues long. For the CDR3, the DNA is TGTGCCAGCAGTTACGGACAGAGGTTCTATGGCTACACCTTC. This encodes CASSYGQRFYGYTF.